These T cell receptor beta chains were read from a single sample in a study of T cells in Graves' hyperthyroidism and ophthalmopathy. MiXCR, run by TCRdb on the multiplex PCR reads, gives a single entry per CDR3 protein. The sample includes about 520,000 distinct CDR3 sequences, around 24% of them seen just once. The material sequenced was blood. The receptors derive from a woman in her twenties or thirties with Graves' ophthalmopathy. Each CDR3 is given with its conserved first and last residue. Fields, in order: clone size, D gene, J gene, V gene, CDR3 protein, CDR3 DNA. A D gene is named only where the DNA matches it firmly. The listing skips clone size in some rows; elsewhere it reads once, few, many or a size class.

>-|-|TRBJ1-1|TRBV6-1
CASSERPRNTEAFF
TGTGCCAGCAGTGAAAGGCCCAGGAACACTGAAGCTTTCTTT
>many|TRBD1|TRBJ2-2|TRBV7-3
CASSRQGPNTGELFF
TGTGCCAGCAGCCGACAGGGGCCGAACACCGGGGAGCTGTTTTTT
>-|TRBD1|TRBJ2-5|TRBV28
CASSYHPTGTGPSLNQETQYF
TGTGCCAGCAGTTATCACCCAACCGGGACAGGGCCCTCCCTAAACCAAGAGACCCAGTACTTC
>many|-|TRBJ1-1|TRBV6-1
CASTPGGALEAFF
TGTGCCAGCACCCCGGGGGGGGCCCTTGAAGCTTTCTTT
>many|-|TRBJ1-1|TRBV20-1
CSASGQGWDTEAFF
TGCAGTGCTAGCGGGCAGGGGTGGGACACTGAAGCTTTCTTT
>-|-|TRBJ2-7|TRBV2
CASRGTDLSYEQYF
TGTGCCAGCAGGGGGACGGACCTCTCCTACGAGCAGTACTTC
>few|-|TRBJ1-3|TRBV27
CASSLSHVRAPKPKTGNTIYF
TGTGCCAGCAGTTTATCTCACGTCCGAGCCCCAAAACCTAAGACTGGAAACACCATATATTTT
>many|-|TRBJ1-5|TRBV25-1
CASSESATSNQPQHF
TGTGCCAGCAGTGAATCAGCCACGAGCAATCAGCCCCAGCATTTT
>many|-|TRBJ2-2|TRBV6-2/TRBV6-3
CASRINSLPIGTGELFF
TGTGCCAGCAGGATAAACAGCCTCCCTATAGGCACCGGGGAGCTGTTTTTT
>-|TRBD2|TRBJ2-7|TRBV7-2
CASSPVAGGDYEQYF
TGTGCCAGCAGTCCCGTAGCGGGAGGGGACTACGAGCAGTACTTC
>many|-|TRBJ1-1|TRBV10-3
CAISVYRNTEAFF
TGTGCCATCAGTGTTTATAGGAACACTGAAGCTTTCTTT
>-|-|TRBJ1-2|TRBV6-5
CASSYGGSHYGYTF
TGTGCCAGCAGTTACGGGGGGTCCCACTATGGCTACACCTTC
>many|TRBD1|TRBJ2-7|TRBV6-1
CASRKQGSDYEQYF
TGTGCCAGCAGAAAACAGGGGTCGGACTACGAGCAGTACTTC
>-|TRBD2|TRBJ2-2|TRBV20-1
CSARGTSGRVAGELFF
TGCAGTGCTAGAGGGACTAGCGGGAGAGTGGCCGGGGAGCTGTTTTTT
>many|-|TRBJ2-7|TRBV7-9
CASSLAGEAYEQYF
TGTGCCAGCAGCTTAGCGGGCGAGGCCTACGAGCAGTACTTC
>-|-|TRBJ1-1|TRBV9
CASSVAARNTEAFF
TGTGCCAGCAGCGTAGCCGCCAGAAACACTGAAGCTTTCTTT
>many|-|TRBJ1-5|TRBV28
CASRARRSNQPQHF
TGTGCCTCCCGGGCACGGAGAAGCAATCAGCCCCAGCATTTT
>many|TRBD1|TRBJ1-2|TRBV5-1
CASSLSGTGFGYTF
TGCGCCAGCAGCTTGTCCGGGACAGGGTTTGGCTACACCTTC
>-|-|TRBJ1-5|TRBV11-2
CASSFSEGNQPQHF
TGTGCCAGCAGCTTCTCGGAGGGCAATCAGCCCCAGCATTTT
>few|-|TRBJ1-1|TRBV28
CASSSYRRMNTEAFF
TGTGCCAGCAGTTCCTACAGAAGAATGAACACTGAAGCTTTCTTT
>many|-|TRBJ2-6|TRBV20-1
CSARDQGSAGANVLTF
TGCAGTGCTAGAGATCAAGGGAGCGCTGGGGCCAACGTCCTGACTTTC
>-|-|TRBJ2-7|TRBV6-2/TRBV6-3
CASSARGGRHF
TGTGCCAGCAGCGCCAGGGGAGGACGCCACTTC
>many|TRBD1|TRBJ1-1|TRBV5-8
CASSPWTGWDTEAFF
TGTGCCAGCAGCCCCTGGACAGGGTGGGACACTGAAGCTTTCTTT
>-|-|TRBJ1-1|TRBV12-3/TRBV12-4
CASTPGGEAFF
TGTGCCAGCACCCCGGGCGGTGAAGCTTTCTTT
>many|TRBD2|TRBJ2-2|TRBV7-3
CASSSYGEGTGELFF
TGTGCCAGCAGCTCTTATGGGGAGGGCACCGGGGAGCTGTTTTTT
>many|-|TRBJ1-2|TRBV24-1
CATSVGGQSGYTF
TGTGCCACCAGTGTTGGAGGGCAAAGTGGCTACACCTTC
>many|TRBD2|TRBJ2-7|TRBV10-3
CAIRGTSGTYEQYF
TGTGCCATCAGAGGGACTAGCGGAACCTACGAGCAGTACTTC
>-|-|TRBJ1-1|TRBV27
CASSQRPTPAFGNTEAFF
TGTGCCAGCAGTCAAAGGCCCACACCCGCCTTTGGGAACACTGAAGCTTTCTTT
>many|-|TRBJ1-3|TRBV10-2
CASSVPGSGNTIYF
TGCGCCAGCAGCGTACCTGGATCTGGAAACACCATATATTTT
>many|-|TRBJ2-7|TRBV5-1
CASSLEVLSHEQYF
TGCGCCAGCAGCTTGGAGGTACTTTCCCACGAGCAGTACTTC
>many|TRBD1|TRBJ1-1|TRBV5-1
CASSWTGGADTEAFF
TGCGCCAGCAGCTGGACAGGGGGCGCCGACACTGAAGCTTTCTTT
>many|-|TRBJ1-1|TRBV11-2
CASSYHDRNTEAFF
TGTGCCAGCAGCTACCACGACCGGAACACTGAAGCTTTCTTT
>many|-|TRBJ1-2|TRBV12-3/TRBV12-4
CASSPGLSGYGYTF
TGTGCCAGCAGCCCGGGACTTTCGGGCTATGGCTACACCTTC
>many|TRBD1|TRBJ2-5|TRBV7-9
CASSLGYGDRQETQYF
TGTGCCAGCAGCCTAGGATATGGGGACAGACAAGAGACCCAGTACTTC
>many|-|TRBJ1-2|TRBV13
CATCHKLGWERFCGYTF
TGTGCCACCTGCCATAAATTGGGATGGGAAAGGTTCTGTGGCTACACCTTC
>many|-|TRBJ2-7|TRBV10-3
CASHHGQGLSYEQYF
TGTGCCTCCCATCACGGGCAGGGTTTGAGTTACGAGCAGTACTTC
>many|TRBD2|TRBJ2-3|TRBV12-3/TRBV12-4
CASSLVLAGSTDTQYF
TGTGCCAGCAGTTTAGTACTAGCGGGGAGCACAGATACGCAGTATTTT
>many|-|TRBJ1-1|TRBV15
CATSAENTEAFF
TGTGCCACCAGCGCAGAGAACACTGAAGCTTTCTTT
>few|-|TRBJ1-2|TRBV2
CASTYGVDYGYTF
TGTGCCAGCACCTATGGGGTGGACTATGGCTACACCTTC
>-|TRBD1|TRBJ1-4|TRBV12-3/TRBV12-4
CASNKGQGEGEKLFF
TGTGCCAGCAACAAGGGACAGGGGGAAGGTGAAAAACTGTTTTTT
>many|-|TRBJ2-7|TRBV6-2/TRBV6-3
CASSQSVGWGATYEQYF
TGTGCCAGCAGTCAGTCGGTAGGCTGGGGGGCGACCTACGAGCAGTACTTC
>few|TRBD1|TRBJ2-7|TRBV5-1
CASSLGQGGNEQYF
TGCGCCAGCAGCTTGGGACAGGGGGGTAATGAGCAGTACTTC
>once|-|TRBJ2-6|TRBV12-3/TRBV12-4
CASSFVGSNVLTF
TGTGCCAGCAGTTTTGTCGGTTCCAACGTCCTGACTTTC
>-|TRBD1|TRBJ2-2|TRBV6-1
CASSPGQGIANTGELFF
TGTGCCAGCAGCCCGGGACAGGGGATCGCGAACACCGGGGAGCTGTTTTTT
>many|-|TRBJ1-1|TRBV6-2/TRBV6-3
CVSINTNTEAFF
TGTGTCAGCATTAACACGAACACTGAAGCTTTCTTT
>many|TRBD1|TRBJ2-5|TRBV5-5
CASSVGVGQGQETQYF
TGTGCCAGCAGCGTGGGCGTTGGACAGGGACAAGAGACCCAGTACTTC
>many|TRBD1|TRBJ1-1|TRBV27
CASSLQGVNTEAFF
TGTGCCAGCAGCCTACAGGGGGTGAACACTGAAGCTTTCTTT
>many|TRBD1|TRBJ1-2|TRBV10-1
CASRDREENGYTF
TGCGCCAGCAGGGACAGGGAGGAGAATGGCTACACCTTC
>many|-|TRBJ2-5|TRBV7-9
CASSRRVRETQYF
TGTGCCAGCAGCCGCAGGGTCCGGGAGACCCAGTACTTC
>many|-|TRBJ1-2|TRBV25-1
CASRPPVGGPYTF
TGTGCCAGCAGACCACCTGTAGGGGGACCCTACACCTTC
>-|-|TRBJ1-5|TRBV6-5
CASSSGFRNQPQHF
TGTGCCAGCAGTTCAGGGTTTCGCAATCAGCCCCAGCATTTT
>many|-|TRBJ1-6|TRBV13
CASSLNRGSPLHF
TGTGCCAGCAGCTTAAATCGGGGTTCACCCCTCCACTTT
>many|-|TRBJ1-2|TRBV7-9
CASSPQPYSGYTF
TGTGCCAGCAGCCCCCAGCCCTATTCTGGCTACACCTTC
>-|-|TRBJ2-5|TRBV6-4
CASSDLRLEAFLQETQYF
TGTGCCAGCAGTGACCTTCGTCTCGAGGCATTCCTACAAGAGACCCAGTACTTC
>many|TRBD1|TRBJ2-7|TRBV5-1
CASSELTGAYEQYF
TGCGCCAGCAGCGAGTTGACAGGGGCCTACGAGCAGTACTTC
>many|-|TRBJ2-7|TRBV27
CASSFSVGDWVYEQYF
TGTGCCAGCAGTTTTTCCGTCGGGGATTGGGTCTACGAGCAGTACTTC
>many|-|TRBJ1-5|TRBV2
CASSGTAANQPQHF
TGTGCCAGCAGTGGGACAGCGGCTAATCAGCCCCAGCATTTT
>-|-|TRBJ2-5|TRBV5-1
CASSLGTHLQETQYF
TGCGCCAGCAGCTTGGGGACTCACCTCCAAGAGACCCAGTACTTC
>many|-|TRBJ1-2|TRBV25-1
CASSEGDYGYTF
TGTGCCAGCAGTGAAGGGGACTATGGCTACACCTTC
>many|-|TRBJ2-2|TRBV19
CASSSGALNTGELFF
TGTGCCAGTAGCTCCGGGGCCCTGAACACCGGGGAGCTGTTTTTT